This TCR beta chain was profiled in a study of cytomegalovirus exposure and HLA in healthy donors. About the study: The same platform was used for the roughly 120 validation repertoires as for the 600 to 700 first-cohort repertoires, as reported in a later analysis. General study results and limits: Clusters of TCRs from the first cohort tended to co-occur in the 110 or so validation repertoires (as a later analysis found). In vitro, three CMV-associated chains proved specific for CMV antigens. The classifier reportedly diagnosed cytomegalovirus status with high sensitivity and specificity.

About this clone itself: What it binds is not known.

Sequencing was performed with immunoSEQ multiplex PCR; in TCRdb, only in-frame clones are kept and a portion is missing. The repertoire holds about 97,000 clones, with roughly 95% as singletons. Per germline, CDR1 MNHEY and CDR2 SMNVEV (reference sequence). This CDR3 spans 17 amino acids. Trimming removed 5 bases from V and 0 bases from J; junction bases left unmatched: 10. Material: PBMCs. This TCR came from a woman between 18 and 30 years old in good health and CMV-seronegative. This chain connects TRBV27 to TRBJ1-2; 9 bases fit TRBD1. CDR3 sequence (DNA): TGTGCCAGCAGTCCCCGGGACAGGGCCCTAGCTAACTATGGCTACACCTTC. It encodes CASSPRDRALANYGYTF.